This T cell receptor beta chain was observed in a study of OX40 agonist ivuxolimab in advanced cancers. This CDR3 spans 16 amino acids. Trimming stripped 0 bases from V and 4 bases from J, with 16 bases between. The germline gives CDR1 LNHNV, CDR2 YYDKDF (reference sequence). Produced via immunoSEQ multiplex PCR; TCRdb's table is partial and in-frame only. The data show roughly 50,000 clones, with 89% seen just once and about an eighth held by the top ten. The starting material was CD4+ or CD8+ T cells sorted from blood, obtained in a trial of the OX40 agonist ivuxolimab. This receptor was identified in an adult with an advanced solid tumor such as melanoma, head and neck, liver or kidney cancer. The J gene is TRBJ2-7, the V gene TRBV15, with D unresolved. CDR3 region: CATSRDFRTIPYEQYF. As DNA, the CDR3 is TGTGCCACCAGCAGAGATTTCCGGACGATACCTTACGAGCAGTACTTC.